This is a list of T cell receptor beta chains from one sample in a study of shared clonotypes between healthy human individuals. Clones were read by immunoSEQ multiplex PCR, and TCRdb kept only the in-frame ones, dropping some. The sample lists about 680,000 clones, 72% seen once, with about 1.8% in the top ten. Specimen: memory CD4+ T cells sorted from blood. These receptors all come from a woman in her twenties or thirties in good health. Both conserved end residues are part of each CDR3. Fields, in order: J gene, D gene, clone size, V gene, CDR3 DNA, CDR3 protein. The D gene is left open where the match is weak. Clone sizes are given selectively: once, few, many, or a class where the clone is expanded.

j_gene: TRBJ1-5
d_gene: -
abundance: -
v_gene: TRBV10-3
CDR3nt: TGTGCCATCAGAGACACGGGCGGCAATCAGCCCCAGCATTTT
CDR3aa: CAIRDTGGNQPQHF

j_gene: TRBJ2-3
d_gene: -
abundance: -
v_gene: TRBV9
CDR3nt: TGTGCCAGCAGCGTAAGGGTGCGGGACGGAGATACGCAGTATTTT
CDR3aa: CASSVRVRDGDTQYF

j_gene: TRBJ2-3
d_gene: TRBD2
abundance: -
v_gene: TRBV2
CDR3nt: TGTGCCAGCAGGAAACTAGCGGTTAGCACAGATACGCAGTATTTT
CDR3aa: CASRKLAVSTDTQYF

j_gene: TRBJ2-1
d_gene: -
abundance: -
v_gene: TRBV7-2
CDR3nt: TGTGCCAGCAGCTTCCAACCGGGACGGGGAGTCAATGAGCAGTTCTTC
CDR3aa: CASSFQPGRGVNEQFF

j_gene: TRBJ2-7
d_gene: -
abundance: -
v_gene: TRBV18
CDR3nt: TGTGCCAGCTCACCATCGGGCTTGCTCGAGCAGTACTTC
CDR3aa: CASSPSGLLEQYF

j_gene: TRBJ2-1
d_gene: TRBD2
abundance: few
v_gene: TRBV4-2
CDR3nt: TGTGCCAGCAGCCAAGCTAGCGGGAGTGGTGAGCAGTTCTTC
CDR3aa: CASSQASGSGEQFF

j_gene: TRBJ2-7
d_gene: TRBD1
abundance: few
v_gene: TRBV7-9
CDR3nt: TGTGCCAGCAGCTCGGACAGGTTGGAGCAGTACTTC
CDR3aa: CASSSDRLEQYF

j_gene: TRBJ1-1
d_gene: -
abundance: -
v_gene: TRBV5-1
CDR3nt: TGCGCCAGCAGCACCTTGACAGGAGAAGCTTTCTTT
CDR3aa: CASSTLTGEAFF

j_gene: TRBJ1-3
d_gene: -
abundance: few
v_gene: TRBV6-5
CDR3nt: TGTGCCAGCAGTAGGAGCTCTGGAAACACCATATATTTT
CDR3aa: CASSRSSGNTIYF

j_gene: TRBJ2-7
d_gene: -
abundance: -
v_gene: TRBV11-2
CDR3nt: TGTGCCAGCAGCTTTACGCCGGAATACGAGCAGTACTTC
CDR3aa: CASSFTPEYEQYF

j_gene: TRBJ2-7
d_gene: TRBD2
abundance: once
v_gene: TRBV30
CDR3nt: TGTGCCTGGAGTGTTCTGTGGACTAGCGGCTACGAGCAGTACTTC
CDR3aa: CAWSVLWTSGYEQYF

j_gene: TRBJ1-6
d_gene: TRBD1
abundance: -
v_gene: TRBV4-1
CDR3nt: TGCGCCAGCAGCCCAGGCAGGGGGGATTCACCCCTCCACTTT
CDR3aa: CASSPGRGDSPLHF

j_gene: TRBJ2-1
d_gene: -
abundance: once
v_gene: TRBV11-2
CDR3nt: TGTGCCAGCAGCCAGCAAGTCTACAATGAGCAGTTCTTC
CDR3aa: CASSQQVYNEQFF

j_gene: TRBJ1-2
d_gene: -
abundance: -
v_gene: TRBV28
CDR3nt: TGTGCCAGCAGGGGAGGGACGGTTGGCTACACCTTC
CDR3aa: CASRGGTVGYTF

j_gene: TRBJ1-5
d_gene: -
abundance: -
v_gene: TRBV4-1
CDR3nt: TGCGCCAGCGGAGGGGTGATGGCCAATCAGCCCCAGCATTTT
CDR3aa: CASGGVMANQPQHF

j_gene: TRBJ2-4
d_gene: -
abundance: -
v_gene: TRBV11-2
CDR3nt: TGTGCCAGCAGCTTAGTTGGTGGTGCGGCAAACATTCAGTACTTC
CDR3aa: CASSLVGGAANIQYF

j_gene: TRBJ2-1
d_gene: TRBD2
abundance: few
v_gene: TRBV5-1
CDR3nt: TGCGCCAGCAGCGGAGCTAGCGGGAGCTACAATGAGCAGTTCTTC
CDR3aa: CASSGASGSYNEQFF

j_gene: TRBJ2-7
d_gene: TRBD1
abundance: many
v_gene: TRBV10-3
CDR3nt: TGTGCCATCAGTGAATCCGGGACAGGTTACGAGCAGTACTTC
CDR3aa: CAISESGTGYEQYF

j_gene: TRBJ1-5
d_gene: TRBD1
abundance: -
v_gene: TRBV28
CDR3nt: TGTGCCAGCAGGGGACAGCCCGATAGCAATCAGCCCCAGCATTTT
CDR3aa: CASRGQPDSNQPQHF

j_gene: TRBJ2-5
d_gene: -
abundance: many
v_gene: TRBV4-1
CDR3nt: TGCGCCAGCAGCCAAGTGAATATGGGCTTCACAGAGACCCAGTACTTC
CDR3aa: CASSQVNMGFTETQYF

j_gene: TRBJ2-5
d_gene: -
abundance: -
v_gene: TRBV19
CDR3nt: TGTGCCAGTAGTATAGCTGCGGCGCAAGAGACCCAGTACTTC
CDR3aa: CASSIAAAQETQYF

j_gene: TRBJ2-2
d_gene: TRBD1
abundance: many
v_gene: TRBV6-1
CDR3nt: TGTGCCAGCGCGACAGGGAGTATCGGGGAGCTGTTTTTT
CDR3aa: CASATGSIGELFF

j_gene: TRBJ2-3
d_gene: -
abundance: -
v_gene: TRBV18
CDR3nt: TGTGCCAGCTCCGAGCTCATCTCCAGAGCAGATACGCAGTATTTT
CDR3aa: CASSELISRADTQYF

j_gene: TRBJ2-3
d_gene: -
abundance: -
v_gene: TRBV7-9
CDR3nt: TGTGCCAGCAGCTTAACAGGACCAGGGGCAGATACGCAGTATTTT
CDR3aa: CASSLTGPGADTQYF

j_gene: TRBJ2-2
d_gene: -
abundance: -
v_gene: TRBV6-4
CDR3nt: TGTGCCAGCAGCCCTATGGTAGCGCTTAACACCGGGGAGCTGTTTTTT
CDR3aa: CASSPMVALNTGELFF

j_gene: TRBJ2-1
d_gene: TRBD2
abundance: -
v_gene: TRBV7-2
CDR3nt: TGTGCCAGCAGCTTCCAGGGGACTAGCGGGAGTAGTGAGCAGTTCTTC
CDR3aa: CASSFQGTSGSSEQFF

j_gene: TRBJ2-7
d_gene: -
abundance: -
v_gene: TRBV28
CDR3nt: TGTGCCAGCACTTCCCGGTACGAGCAGTACTTC
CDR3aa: CASTSRYEQYF

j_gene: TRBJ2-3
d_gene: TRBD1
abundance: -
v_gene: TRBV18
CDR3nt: TGTGCCAGCTCACCCGACAGGGGGCAAGATACGCAGTATTTT
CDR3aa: CASSPDRGQDTQYF

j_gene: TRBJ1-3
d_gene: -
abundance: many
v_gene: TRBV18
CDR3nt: TGTGCCAGCTCGCCCACAGGGACGGAGCGTGGAAACACCATATATTTT
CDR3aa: CASSPTGTERGNTIYF

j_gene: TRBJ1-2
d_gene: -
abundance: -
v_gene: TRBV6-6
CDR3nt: TGTGCCAGCAGTTACGCCACCTTGGGGGAGGAGGGCTACACCTTC
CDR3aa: CASSYATLGEEGYTF

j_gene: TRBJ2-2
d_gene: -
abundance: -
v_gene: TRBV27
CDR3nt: TGTGCCAGCAGTTCCAGACCAGACAGTTACGGGGAGCTGTTTTTT
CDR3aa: CASSSRPDSYGELFF

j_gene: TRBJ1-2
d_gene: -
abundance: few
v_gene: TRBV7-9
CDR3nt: TGTGCCAGCAGCACTGCAGGAGCCTACTATGGCTACACCTTC
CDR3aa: CASSTAGAYYGYTF

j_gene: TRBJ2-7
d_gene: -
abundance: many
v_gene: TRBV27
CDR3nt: TGTGCCAGCAGTTTGGGCGGCTACGAGCAGTACTTC
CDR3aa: CASSLGGYEQYF

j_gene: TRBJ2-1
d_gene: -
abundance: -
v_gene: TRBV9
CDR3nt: TGTGCCAGCAGCGTAGGGGTCGGATGGCAGGCTCTTGACAATGAGCAGTTCTTC
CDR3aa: CASSVGVGWQALDNEQFF

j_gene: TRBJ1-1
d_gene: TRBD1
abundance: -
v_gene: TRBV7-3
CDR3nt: TGTGCCAGCAGCTTTGGGGGGACAGGAGGTACCGAAGCTTTCTTT
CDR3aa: CASSFGGTGGTEAFF

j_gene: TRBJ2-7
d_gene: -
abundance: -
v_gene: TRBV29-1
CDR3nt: TGCAGCGTCGCGAAGGGGCGCGACGAGCAGTACTTC
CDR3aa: CSVAKGRDEQYF

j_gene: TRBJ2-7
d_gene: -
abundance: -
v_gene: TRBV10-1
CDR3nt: TGCGCCAGCAGTGAGTCTGAGACTTACTACGAGCAGTACTTC
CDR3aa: CASSESETYYEQYF

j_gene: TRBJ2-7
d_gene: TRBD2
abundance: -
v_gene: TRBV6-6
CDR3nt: TGTGCCAGCAGTAATCCTAGCGGGAGTCTCTACGAGCAGTACTTC
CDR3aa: CASSNPSGSLYEQYF

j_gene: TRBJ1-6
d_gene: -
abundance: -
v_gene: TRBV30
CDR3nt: TGTGCCTGGGAACGAAATTCACCCCTCCACTTT
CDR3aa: CAWERNSPLHF

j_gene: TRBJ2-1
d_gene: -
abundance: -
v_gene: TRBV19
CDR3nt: TGTGCCAGTAGTATCCCAGCAAATTGGAATGAGCAGTTCTTC
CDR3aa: CASSIPANWNEQFF

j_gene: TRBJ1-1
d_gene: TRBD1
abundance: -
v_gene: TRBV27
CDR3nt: TGTGCCAGCAACCCGGACAGGGCATGTCTGGCTTTCTTT
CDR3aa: CASNPDRACLAFF

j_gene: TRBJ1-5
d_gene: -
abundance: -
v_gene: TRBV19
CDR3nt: TGTGCCAGTAGTGTGGAACACACTAGCAATCAGCCCCAGCATTTT
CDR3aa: CASSVEHTSNQPQHF

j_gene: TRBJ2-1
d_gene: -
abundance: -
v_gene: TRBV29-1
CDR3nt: TGCAGCGTTTTAGGGTGGACTGGGGGCAATGAGCAGTTCTTC
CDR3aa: CSVLGWTGGNEQFF

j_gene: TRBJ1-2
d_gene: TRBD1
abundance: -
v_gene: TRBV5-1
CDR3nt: TGCGCCAGCAGCCTGGGCGGAGGGGGACAGATCTATGGCTACACCTTC
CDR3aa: CASSLGGGGQIYGYTF

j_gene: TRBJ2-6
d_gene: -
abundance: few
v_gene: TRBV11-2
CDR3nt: TGTGCCAGCAGCCCATCTGCCGCGGTAACTGGGGCCAACGTCCTGACTTTC
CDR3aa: CASSPSAAVTGANVLTF

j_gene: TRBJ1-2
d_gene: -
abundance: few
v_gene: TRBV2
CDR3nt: TGTGCCAGCAGAGCTTCTGGGCTGCGTGACTATGGCTACACCTTC
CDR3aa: CASRASGLRDYGYTF

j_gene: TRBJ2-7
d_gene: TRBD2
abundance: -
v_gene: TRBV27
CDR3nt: TGTGCCAGCAACTGGGGACTAGCGGGTTACACGCAGAGGGAGCAGTACTTC
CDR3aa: CASNWGLAGYTQREQYF

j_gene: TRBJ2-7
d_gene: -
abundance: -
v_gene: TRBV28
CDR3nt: TGTGCCAGCAGAGATGGGACCTTCGGCGAGCAGTACTTC
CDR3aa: CASRDGTFGEQYF

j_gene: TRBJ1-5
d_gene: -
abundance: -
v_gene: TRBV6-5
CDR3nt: TGTGCCAGCAGTCAGACTCCGGATCAGCCCCAGCATTTT
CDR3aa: CASSQTPDQPQHF

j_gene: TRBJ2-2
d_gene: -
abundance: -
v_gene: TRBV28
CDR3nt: TGTGCCAGCACCCTCGGGTCAACGAACACCGGGGAGCTGTTTTTT
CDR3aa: CASTLGSTNTGELFF

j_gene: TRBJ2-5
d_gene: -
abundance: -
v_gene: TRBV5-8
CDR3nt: TGTGCCAGCAGCCAAGGACGTCGGTTGGAGACCCAGTACTTC
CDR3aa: CASSQGRRLETQYF